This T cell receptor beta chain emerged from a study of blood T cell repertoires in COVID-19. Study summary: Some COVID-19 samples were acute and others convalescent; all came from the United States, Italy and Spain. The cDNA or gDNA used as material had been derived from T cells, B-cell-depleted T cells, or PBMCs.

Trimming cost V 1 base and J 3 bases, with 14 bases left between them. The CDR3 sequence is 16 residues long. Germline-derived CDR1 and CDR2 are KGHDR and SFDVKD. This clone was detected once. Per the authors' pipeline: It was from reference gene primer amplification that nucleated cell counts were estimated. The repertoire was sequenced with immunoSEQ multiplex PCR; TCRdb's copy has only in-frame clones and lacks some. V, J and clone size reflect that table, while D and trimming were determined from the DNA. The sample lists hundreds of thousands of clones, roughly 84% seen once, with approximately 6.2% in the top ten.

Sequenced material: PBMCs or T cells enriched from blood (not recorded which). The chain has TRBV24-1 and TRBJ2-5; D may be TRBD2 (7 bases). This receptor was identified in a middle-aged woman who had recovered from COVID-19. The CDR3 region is CATSDLGGGREETQYF. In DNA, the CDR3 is TGTGCCACCAGTGATTTAGGGGGGGGTAGGGAAGAGACCCAGTACTTC.